This TCR beta chain was sequenced in a study of T-cell reconstitution after alpha-beta-depleted transplantation in children. The CDR3 sequence is 14 residues long. CDR1 is SGHTA, CDR2 FQGTGA, per germline. The V segment lost 5 bases and the J segment 5 bases; nucleotides outside the gene matches: 5. Study results and caveats: By about two months after transplant, alpha-beta T cells reportedly arose from several hundred graft clones that had expanded. For some patients, TCRbeta diversity was high at day 60 because of recipient T cells and thymic progenitors that survived. A year had passed since transplant, and T-cell counts and diversity by then came mostly from newly produced T cells.

This clonotype was recorded many times. Antigen specificity is unknown. TCRbeta library preparation incorporated unique molecular identifiers. TCRdb analysed the PCR reads with MiXCR anew, one entry per CDR3 protein. The table has 500,000 or so distinct CDR3 sequences, about 10% seen once. This specimen was PBMCs, mostly from graft donor cells, taken 180 days after TCRalphabeta/CD19-depleted stem cell transplant. This sequence was found in a female patient aged 2-9 years who had a stem cell transplant for aplastic anemia, so the T cells may come from the graft donor. This chain links TRBV7-3 with TRBJ2-1, with TRBD2 matching over 8 bases. This CDR3 reads CASSQSTSDNEQFF. As DNA, the CDR3 is TGTGCCAGCAGCCAGTCGACTAGCGACAATGAGCAGTTCTTC.